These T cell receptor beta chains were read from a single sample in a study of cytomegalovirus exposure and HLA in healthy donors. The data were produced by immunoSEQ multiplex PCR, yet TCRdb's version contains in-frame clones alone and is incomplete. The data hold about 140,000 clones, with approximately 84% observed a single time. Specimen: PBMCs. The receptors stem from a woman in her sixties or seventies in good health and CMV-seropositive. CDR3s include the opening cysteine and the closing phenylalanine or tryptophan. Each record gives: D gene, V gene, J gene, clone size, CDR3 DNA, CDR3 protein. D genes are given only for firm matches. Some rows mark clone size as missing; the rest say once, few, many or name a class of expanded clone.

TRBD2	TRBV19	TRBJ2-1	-	TGTGCCAGTAGTATACCGCCGCTAGCGGGAGGCTCCTACAATGAGCAGTTCTTC	CASSIPPLAGGSYNEQFF
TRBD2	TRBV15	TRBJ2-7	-	TGTGCCACGTCATCCCAGACTAGCGGATACGAGCAGTACTTC	CATSSQTSGYEQYF
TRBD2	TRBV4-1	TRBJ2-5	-	TGCGCCAGCTCAAGGACTAGCGGCTCCCAAGAGACCCAGTACTTC	CASSRTSGSQETQYF
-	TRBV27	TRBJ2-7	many	TGTGCCAGCAGTTTATCCGCTTCCGGGACCTACGAGCAGTACTTC	CASSLSASGTYEQYF
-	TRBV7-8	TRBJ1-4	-	TGTGCCAGCAGCTTAGGACAGCTAACTAATGAAAAACTGTTTTTT	CASSLGQLTNEKLFF
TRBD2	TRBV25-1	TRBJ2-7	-	TGTGCCAGCAGTGGGGGACTAGCGGGGGCACGCGCGGAGCAGTACTTC	CASSGGLAGARAEQYF
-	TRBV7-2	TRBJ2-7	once	TGTGCCAGCAGCTTTGACCGCAGGGTGAGCGAGCAGTACTTC	CASSFDRRVSEQYF
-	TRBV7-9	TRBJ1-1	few	TGTGCCAGCAGCACAAGACCGGGCACTGAAGCTTTCTTT	CASSTRPGTEAFF
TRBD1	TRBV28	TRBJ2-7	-	TGTGCCAGCAGTTTCGACAGGGATACGTCCTACGAGCAGTACTTC	CASSFDRDTSYEQYF
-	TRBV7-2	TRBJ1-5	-	TGTGCCAGCAGCTTAGTAGGAGGGGCCATCAATCAGCCCCAGCATTTT	CASSLVGGAINQPQHF
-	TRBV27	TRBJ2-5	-	TGTGCCAGCAGTTTGTACAGGGCCGGGGAGACCCAGTACTTC	CASSLYRAGETQYF
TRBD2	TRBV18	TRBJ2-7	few	TGTGCCAGCCACCCCGGGACTAGCGGGCGCGAGCAGTACTTC	CASHPGTSGREQYF
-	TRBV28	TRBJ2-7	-	TGTGCCAGCAGAACGACAGCCTACGAGCAGTACTTC	CASRTTAYEQYF
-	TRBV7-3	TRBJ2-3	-	TGTGCCAGCAGTCCTTGGGGGACTAGCACAGATACGCAGTATTTT	CASSPWGTSTDTQYF
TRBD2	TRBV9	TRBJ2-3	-	TGTGCCAGCAGCGTATTTCGGGAGGCTAGCACAGATACGCAGTATTTT	CASSVFREASTDTQYF
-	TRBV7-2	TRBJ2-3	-	TGTGCCAGCAGCTCGGGAAGCGGTAAGGATACGCAGTATTTT	CASSSGSGKDTQYF
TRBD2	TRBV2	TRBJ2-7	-	TGTGCCAGCAGTGGGCTAGCGGGAGACGAGCAGTACTTC	CASSGLAGDEQYF
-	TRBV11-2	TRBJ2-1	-	TGTGCCAGCAGCTTAGTCGGGCGGAGGCCACCAAGCTCCTACAATGAGCAGTTCTTC	CASSLVGRRPPSSYNEQFF
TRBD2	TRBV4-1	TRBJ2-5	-	TGCGCCAGCAGCCAAATCAGGCGGGAGGGCCAAGAGACCCAGTACTTC	CASSQIRREGQETQYF
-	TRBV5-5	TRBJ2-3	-	TGTGCCAGCAGCTGGAGGGGCGGGGTGGCAGATACGCAGTATTTT	CASSWRGGVADTQYF
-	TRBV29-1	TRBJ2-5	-	TGCAGCGTACAGGGGACTTGGGAGACCCAGTACTTC	CSVQGTWETQYF